A selection of T cell receptor beta chains follows, all from one sample in a study of T cells after somatic rescue of genetic block. The table came from immunoSEQ multiplex PCR; TCRdb's copy has only in-frame clones and leaves some out. The sample contains 110,000 or so clones, about 90% of which appear only once. The sample taken for sequencing was peripheral blood mononuclear cells (PBMCs). Receptors were obtained from a young woman. Each CDR3 is given with its conserved first and last residue. The order of the fields is D gene, V gene, J gene, clone size, CDR3 protein, CDR3 DNA. A D gene is named only where the DNA matches it firmly. Part of the rows lack a size; the others show once, few, many or a class for expanded clones.

D gene: TRBD1
V gene: TRBV11-3
J gene: TRBJ1-5
clone size: -
CDR3 protein: CASSKTGEANQPQHF
CDR3 DNA: TGTGCCAGCAGCAAGACAGGGGAGGCCAATCAGCCCCAGCATTTT

D gene: -
V gene: TRBV6-5
J gene: TRBJ1-3
clone size: -
CDR3 protein: CASSYWQEASGNTIYF
CDR3 DNA: TGTGCCAGCAGTTACTGGCAGGAAGCCTCTGGAAACACCATATATTTT

D gene: TRBD1
V gene: TRBV27
J gene: TRBJ1-5
clone size: -
CDR3 protein: CASSSGTGGSRSNQPQHF
CDR3 DNA: TGTGCCAGCAGTTCCGGGACAGGGGGTTCACGGAGCAATCAGCCCCAGCATTTT

D gene: -
V gene: TRBV4-1
J gene: TRBJ1-1
clone size: -
CDR3 protein: CASSQGVGGAFF
CDR3 DNA: TGCGCCAGCAGCCAAGGGGTGGGGGGCGCTTTCTTT

D gene: TRBD2
V gene: TRBV30
J gene: TRBJ2-3
clone size: few
CDR3 protein: CAWSELAQDTDTQYF
CDR3 DNA: TGTGCCTGGAGCGAACTAGCGCAGGACACAGATACGCAGTATTTT

D gene: -
V gene: TRBV18
J gene: TRBJ1-2
clone size: -
CDR3 protein: CASSPFGTPNYGYTF
CDR3 DNA: TGTGCCAGCTCACCCTTCGGGACGCCCAACTATGGCTACACCTTC

D gene: -
V gene: TRBV27
J gene: TRBJ1-5
clone size: once
CDR3 protein: CASKDGFNQPQHF
CDR3 DNA: TGTGCCAGCAAGGACGGGTTCAATCAGCCCCAGCATTTT

D gene: -
V gene: TRBV9
J gene: TRBJ1-6
clone size: -
CDR3 protein: CASSRWTDPSSYNSPLHF
CDR3 DNA: TGTGCCAGCAGCCGATGGACGGATCCGAGCTCCTATAATTCACCCCTCCACTTT

D gene: -
V gene: TRBV4-3
J gene: TRBJ1-2
clone size: -
CDR3 protein: CASSQEARGAHYGYTF
CDR3 DNA: TGCGCCAGCAGCCAAGAAGCTAGGGGAGCACACTATGGCTACACCTTC

D gene: -
V gene: TRBV30
J gene: TRBJ2-3
clone size: once
CDR3 protein: CAWSLGGDTQYF
CDR3 DNA: TGTGCCTGGAGTCTTGGTGGAGATACGCAGTATTTT

D gene: -
V gene: TRBV30
J gene: TRBJ2-7
clone size: -
CDR3 protein: CAWSVRGRNEQYF
CDR3 DNA: TGTGCCTGGAGTGTACGGGGGCGGAACGAGCAGTACTTC

D gene: -
V gene: TRBV14
J gene: TRBJ1-4
clone size: -
CDR3 protein: CASSQYIRGRGYEKLFF
CDR3 DNA: TGTGCCAGCAGCCAATATATCAGGGGACGGGGGTATGAAAAACTGTTTTTT

D gene: -
V gene: TRBV28
J gene: TRBJ2-7
clone size: -
CDR3 protein: CASSSFDRDSYEQYF
CDR3 DNA: TGTGCCAGCAGCTCCTTCGACCGCGACTCCTACGAGCAGTACTTC

D gene: -
V gene: TRBV2
J gene: TRBJ2-1
clone size: -
CDR3 protein: CASDPGTPRTLSSYNEQFF
CDR3 DNA: TGTGCCAGCGATCCGGGGACACCAAGAACTTTGAGCTCCTACAATGAGCAGTTCTTC

D gene: -
V gene: TRBV19
J gene: TRBJ2-3
clone size: -
CDR3 protein: CASSIRGSRFSTDTQYF
CDR3 DNA: TGTGCCAGTAGTATAAGAGGAAGTAGGTTTTCAACAGATACGCAGTATTTT

D gene: -
V gene: TRBV6-6
J gene: TRBJ2-7
clone size: -
CDR3 protein: CASSYSEASYEQYF
CDR3 DNA: TGTGCCAGCAGTTACTCGGAGGCCTCCTACGAGCAGTACTTC

D gene: TRBD1
V gene: TRBV9
J gene: TRBJ1-1
clone size: few
CDR3 protein: CASRGQGTEAFF
CDR3 DNA: TGTGCCAGCAGGGGACAGGGTACTGAAGCTTTCTTT

D gene: -
V gene: TRBV27
J gene: TRBJ1-2
clone size: -
CDR3 protein: CASKRLGGRGYGYTF
CDR3 DNA: TGTGCCAGCAAGAGGTTGGGAGGGAGGGGCTATGGCTACACCTTC

D gene: TRBD1
V gene: TRBV27
J gene: TRBJ1-5
clone size: -
CDR3 protein: CASSPRQGFNQPQHF
CDR3 DNA: TGTGCCAGCAGTCCCCGACAGGGTTTCAATCAGCCCCAGCATTTT

D gene: -
V gene: TRBV29-1
J gene: TRBJ1-2
clone size: -
CDR3 protein: CSVLGGSGYTF
CDR3 DNA: TGCAGCGTTCTCGGCGGGAGTGGCTACACCTTC

D gene: -
V gene: TRBV4-1
J gene: TRBJ1-1
clone size: -
CDR3 protein: CASSQDFWQNSFF
CDR3 DNA: TGCGCCAGCAGCCAAGATTTTTGGCAAAATTCTTTCTTT

D gene: -
V gene: TRBV30
J gene: TRBJ2-7
clone size: -
CDR3 protein: CAWTPDGYIYEQYF
CDR3 DNA: TGTGCCTGGACCCCGGACGGTTATATTTACGAGCAGTACTTC

D gene: TRBD1
V gene: TRBV27
J gene: TRBJ1-4
clone size: -
CDR3 protein: CASSLSRQGRGKLFF
CDR3 DNA: TGTGCCAGCAGTTTATCTAGACAGGGGAGGGGAAAACTGTTTTTT

D gene: -
V gene: TRBV28
J gene: TRBJ2-7
clone size: -
CDR3 protein: CASSLAQSTYEQYF
CDR3 DNA: TGTGCCAGCAGTTTGGCTCAGTCCACCTACGAGCAGTACTTC

D gene: -
V gene: TRBV11-2
J gene: TRBJ1-6
clone size: few
CDR3 protein: CASSPQVGDSPLHF
CDR3 DNA: TGTGCCAGCAGCCCACAGGTGGGGGATTCACCCCTCCACTTT

D gene: -
V gene: TRBV20-1
J gene: TRBJ1-1
clone size: few
CDR3 protein: CSAILNTEAFF
CDR3 DNA: TGCAGTGCTATATTGAACACTGAAGCTTTCTTT

D gene: TRBD1
V gene: TRBV19
J gene: TRBJ2-1
clone size: once
CDR3 protein: CASSIPGTVDEQFF
CDR3 DNA: TGTGCCAGTAGTATCCCCGGGACAGTGGATGAGCAGTTCTTC

D gene: -
V gene: TRBV19
J gene: TRBJ1-1
clone size: -
CDR3 protein: CATLDRLNTEAFF
CDR3 DNA: TGTGCCACCCTAGACAGATTGAACACTGAAGCTTTCTTT

D gene: -
V gene: TRBV11-2
J gene: TRBJ2-7
clone size: -
CDR3 protein: CASSLVVQGYYEQYF
CDR3 DNA: TGTGCCAGCAGCTTAGTTGTGCAGGGATACTACGAGCAGTACTTC

D gene: -
V gene: TRBV4-3
J gene: TRBJ2-5
clone size: -
CDR3 protein: CASSQGRGETQYF
CDR3 DNA: TGCGCCAGCAGCCAGGGCAGGGGTGAGACCCAGTACTTC

D gene: -
V gene: TRBV9
J gene: TRBJ1-2
clone size: -
CDR3 protein: CASSVDSNYGYTF
CDR3 DNA: TGTGCCAGCAGCGTAGACTCTAACTATGGCTACACCTTC

D gene: TRBD1
V gene: TRBV2
J gene: TRBJ2-7
clone size: -
CDR3 protein: CASQGGQGTYEQYF
CDR3 DNA: TGTGCCAGCCAAGGGGGACAGGGGACCTACGAGCAGTACTTC

D gene: TRBD1
V gene: TRBV7-2
J gene: TRBJ1-6
clone size: few
CDR3 protein: CASSVGQGSHSPLHF
CDR3 DNA: TGTGCCAGCAGCGTAGGACAGGGAAGCCATTCACCCCTCCACTTT

D gene: -
V gene: TRBV10-3
J gene: TRBJ2-7
clone size: -
CDR3 protein: CAITDDTRSYEQYF
CDR3 DNA: TGTGCCATCACCGATGACACCAGATCCTACGAGCAGTACTTC

D gene: -
V gene: TRBV7-9
J gene: TRBJ2-5
clone size: -
CDR3 protein: CASSQEQASVRETQYF
CDR3 DNA: TGTGCCAGCAGCCAGGAACAAGCTAGCGTCCGGGAGACCCAGTACTTC

D gene: -
V gene: TRBV19
J gene: TRBJ1-3
clone size: -
CDR3 protein: CATSTSSGNTIYF
CDR3 DNA: TGTGCCACCTCAACGAGCTCTGGAAACACCATATATTTT

D gene: -
V gene: TRBV9
J gene: TRBJ2-1
clone size: once
CDR3 protein: CASGAVEQFF
CDR3 DNA: TGTGCCAGCGGTGCTGTTGAGCAGTTCTTC

D gene: -
V gene: TRBV6-1
J gene: TRBJ2-2
clone size: once
CDR3 protein: CASTLTLTGGELFF
CDR3 DNA: TGTGCCAGCACCTTAACTCTGACGGGCGGGGAGCTGTTTTTT

D gene: -
V gene: TRBV7-2
J gene: TRBJ2-1
clone size: -
CDR3 protein: CASRPPDSYNEQFF
CDR3 DNA: TGTGCCAGCAGACCGCCCGACTCCTACAATGAGCAGTTCTTC

D gene: -
V gene: TRBV9
J gene: TRBJ2-1
clone size: -
CDR3 protein: CASSVGHRGVNEQFF
CDR3 DNA: TGTGCCAGCAGCGTAGGTCATAGGGGGGTGAATGAGCAGTTCTTC

D gene: TRBD1
V gene: TRBV2
J gene: TRBJ1-2
clone size: -
CDR3 protein: CASSGTGRNYGYTF
CDR3 DNA: TGTGCCAGCAGCGGGACAGGTCGTAACTATGGCTACACCTTC

D gene: -
V gene: TRBV14
J gene: TRBJ1-1
clone size: -
CDR3 protein: CASSPFSRGHTEAFF
CDR3 DNA: TGTGCCAGCAGCCCATTCTCCAGGGGCCACACTGAAGCTTTCTTT

D gene: -
V gene: TRBV7-3
J gene: TRBJ2-1
clone size: -
CDR3 protein: CASSSGLGEQFF
CDR3 DNA: TGTGCCAGCAGCTCTGGATTGGGTGAGCAGTTCTTC

D gene: -
V gene: TRBV19
J gene: TRBJ1-1
clone size: -
CDR3 protein: CASSILSGMGTEAFF
CDR3 DNA: TGTGCCAGTAGTATTTTATCAGGGATGGGGACTGAAGCTTTCTTT

D gene: TRBD1
V gene: TRBV5-1
J gene: TRBJ2-3
clone size: -
CDR3 protein: CASSRGQGPTDTQYF
CDR3 DNA: TGCGCCAGCAGCCGGGGACAGGGGCCCACAGATACGCAGTATTTT

D gene: -
V gene: TRBV7-2
J gene: TRBJ2-5
clone size: -
CDR3 protein: CASSLAQDWLQETQYF
CDR3 DNA: TGTGCCAGCAGCTTAGCGCAGGACTGGCTCCAAGAGACCCAGTACTTC

D gene: -
V gene: TRBV11-2
J gene: TRBJ1-5
clone size: -
CDR3 protein: CASSLSYSNQPQHF
CDR3 DNA: TGTGCCAGCAGCTTGTCTTATAGCAATCAGCCCCAGCATTTT

D gene: -
V gene: TRBV7-9
J gene: TRBJ2-7
clone size: -
CDR3 protein: CATEASGLF
CDR3 DNA: TGTGCCACCGAGGCCTCCGGGTTATTC

D gene: -
V gene: TRBV18
J gene: TRBJ2-5
clone size: -
CDR3 protein: CASSPGRGPWETQYF
CDR3 DNA: TGTGCCAGCTCACCAGGTCGAGGGCCCTGGGAGACCCAGTACTTC

D gene: -
V gene: TRBV20-1
J gene: TRBJ2-7
clone size: -
CDR3 protein: CSTPGDLEQYF
CDR3 DNA: TGCAGTACCCCCGGGGACCTCGAGCAGTACTTC

D gene: -
V gene: TRBV29-1
J gene: TRBJ2-3
clone size: -
CDR3 protein: CSVISWALSVFTQYF
CDR3 DNA: TGCAGCGTTATTTCGTGGGCCCTCTCCGTATTTACGCAGTATTTT

D gene: TRBD2
V gene: TRBV30
J gene: TRBJ2-2
clone size: once
CDR3 protein: CAWSVLAGKTGELFF
CDR3 DNA: TGTGCCTGGAGTGTATTAGCGGGGAAAACCGGGGAGCTGTTTTTT

D gene: -
V gene: TRBV6-1
J gene: TRBJ1-1
clone size: -
CDR3 protein: CASTDRLAGYAEAFF
CDR3 DNA: TGTGCCAGCACCGATCGCCTGGCAGGGTACGCTGAAGCTTTCTTT

D gene: TRBD2
V gene: TRBV28
J gene: TRBJ2-1
clone size: -
CDR3 protein: CASSIGGAVDNEQFF
CDR3 DNA: TGTGCCAGCAGTATCGGGGGGGCCGTCGACAATGAGCAGTTCTTC

D gene: -
V gene: TRBV19
J gene: TRBJ2-1
clone size: -
CDR3 protein: CASSPSTGSTYNEQFF
CDR3 DNA: TGTGCCAGTAGTCCTTCCACAGGGAGCACCTACAATGAGCAGTTCTTC

D gene: TRBD1
V gene: TRBV5-6
J gene: TRBJ1-1
clone size: -
CDR3 protein: CASSFGTGDEAFF
CDR3 DNA: TGTGCCAGCAGCTTCGGGACAGGGGATGAAGCTTTCTTT

D gene: TRBD1
V gene: TRBV10-2
J gene: TRBJ1-3
clone size: -
CDR3 protein: CASVQGSDGNTIYF
CDR3 DNA: TGCGCCAGCGTACAGGGGTCAGATGGAAACACCATATATTTT